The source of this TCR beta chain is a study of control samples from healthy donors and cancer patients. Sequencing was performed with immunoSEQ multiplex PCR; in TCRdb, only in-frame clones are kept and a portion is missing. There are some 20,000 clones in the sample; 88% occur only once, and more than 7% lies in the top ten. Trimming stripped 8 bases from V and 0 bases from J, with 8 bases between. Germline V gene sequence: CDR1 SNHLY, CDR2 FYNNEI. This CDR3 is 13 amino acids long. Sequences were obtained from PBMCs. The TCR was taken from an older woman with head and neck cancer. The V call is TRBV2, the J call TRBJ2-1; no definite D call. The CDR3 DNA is TGTGCCAGCCACGGCGACTCCTACAATGAGCAGTTCTTC. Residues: CASHGDSYNEQFF.